Shown below are 18 T cell receptor beta chains from a single sample sequenced in a study of blood T cell repertoires in COVID-19. The repertoire was sequenced with immunoSEQ multiplex PCR; TCRdb's copy has only in-frame clones and lacks some. The sample consists of some 130,000 clones, around 80% of them appearing once. Input material: PBMCs or T cells enriched from blood (not recorded which). The source is a woman aged 50 to 60 who had recovered from COVID-19.

The rearrangement links TRBV6-1 to TRBJ2-1; a weak D match, TRBD1 (5 bases). V lost 2 bases to trimming and J lost 4 bases, with 21 bases between them. In germline, CDR1 is MNHNS, CDR2 SASEGT. The CDR3 covers 18 residues. The DNA for the CDR3 is TGTGCCAGCAGTGAAATTGGTAACAGGCATTCCCCATACAATGAGCAGTTCTTC. This translates into CASSEIGNRHSPYNEQFF.

The chain has TRBV19 and TRBJ2-2, with D unresolved. Germline lookup yields CDR1 LNHDA and CDR2 SQIVND (reference sequence). V was clipped by 6 bases and J by 6 bases, with 11 bases between them. CDR3 size: 13 residues. The CDR3: CASRPRGAGELFF. CDR3 nucleotide sequence: TGTGCCAGTAGACCCAGAGGCGCCGGGGAGCTGTTTTTT.

The rearrangement joins TRBV30 to TRBJ2-5; 9 bases agree with TRBD2. Per the germline V gene, CDR1 is GTSNPN and CDR2 is SVGIG (reference sequence). V was clipped by 0 bases and J by 5 bases; unmatched bases: 4. The CDR3 spans 14 residues. Here the CDR3 DNA reads TGTGCCTGGAGTGTAGCGGGGGGTGTGGAGACCCAGTACTTC. Its translation is CAWSVAGGVETQYF.

A single count supports this clone. This rearrangement joins TRBV5-1 to TRBJ2-4, with a possible D match to TRBD2 (6 bases). Trimming took 0 bases from V and 8 from J, leaving 15 bases between them. CDR1 and CDR2 from the germline V gene are SGHRS and YFSETQ. The CDR3 has 15 residues. DNA of the CDR3: TGCGCCAGCAGCTTGGCCCGGGCCCCGGGGGACATTCAGTACTTC. Its translation is CASSLARAPGDIQYF.

The V call is TRBV7-9, the J call TRBJ1-6; D uncertain. The V gene's germline CDR1 is SEHNR and CDR2 FQNEAQ (reference sequence). V shed 2 bases and J shed 3 bases, with 8 bases lying between them. The CDR3 sequence is 15 residues long. The CDR3 loop reads CASSLSQVYNSPLHF. The CDR3 coding sequence is TGTGCCAGCAGCTTAAGCCAGGTCTATAATTCACCCCTCCACTTT. Drawing the rest from reference TRBV7-9 and TRBJ1-6, the complete variable domain is DTGVSQNPRHKITKRGQNVTFRCDPISEHNRLYWYRQTLGQGPEFLTYFQNEAQLEKSRLLSDRFSAERPKGSFSTLEIQRTEQGDSAMYLCASSLSQVYNSPLHFGNGTRLTVT.

As DNA, the CDR3 is TGTGCCAGCAGTGAGGGGGGGCGGGAGACCCAGTACTTC. Translated: CASSEGGRETQYF. The V gene is TRBV2, the J gene TRBJ2-5; a possible D gene is TRBD2 (7 bases). The ends were cut back, 3 bases at V and 5 bases at J, with 10 bases in the middle. CDR1 is SNHLY, CDR2 FYNNEI, per germline. This CDR3 has 13 amino acids.

The chain recombines TRBV2 with TRBJ2-7, with TRBD2 matching over 10 bases. The germline V gene encodes CDR1 SNHLY and CDR2 FYNNEI. CDR3 length: 15 amino acids. J was trimmed by 5 bases and V by 4 bases; bases with no gene match: 8. The CDR3 is CASSGVQRGGHEQYF. The CDR3 coding sequence is TGTGCCAGCAGTGGGGTCCAGCGGGGGGGCCACGAGCAGTACTTC.

V and J are TRBV5-1 and TRBJ1-2; 9 nucleotides agree with TRBD1. Trimming cost V 4 bases and J 7 bases; bases outside gene matches: 2. This CDR3 has 12 residues. Germline assignment: CDR1 SGHRS and CDR2 YFSETQ. The CDR3 DNA follows: TGCGCCAGCAGCAGGGACAGGGCTGGCTACACCTTC. It specifies CASSRDRAGYTF.

This sequence joins TRBV7-9 and TRBJ2-7; D is undetermined. The ends were cut back, 5 bases at V and 3 bases at J, with 11 bases in the middle. Germline CDR1 is SEHNR and CDR2 is FQNEAQ (reference sequence). The CDR3 is 13 residues long. The CDR3 DNA reads as TGTGCCAGCAGCCTAGACACCTTCTACGAGCAGTACTTC. Its protein product is CASSLDTFYEQYF.

V is TRBV19 and J is TRBJ1-2, with D possibly matching TRBD1 (5 bases). CDR3 length: 13 residues. Trimming removed 3 bases at V and 4 bases at J, with 9 bases between. Looked up from germline, CDR1 is LNHDA and CDR2 is SQIVND (reference sequence). As DNA, the CDR3 is TGTGCCAGTAGTATCGCAGGGCCCTATGGCTACACCTTC. Translation: CASSIAGPYGYTF.

This chain links TRBV11-2 with TRBJ1-2; a weak D match, TRBD1 (5 bases). This CDR3 has 13 residues. Germline values: CDR1 SGHAT, CDR2 FQNNGV. V was clipped by 2 bases and J by 8 bases, with 12 bases between them. CDR3 amino acids: CASSLLVGEGYTF. For the CDR3, the DNA is TGTGCCAGCAGCTTATTGGTAGGGGAAGGCTACACCTTC.

V gene TRBV5-8 combines with J gene TRBJ2-2; TRBD1 matches at 7 bases. V shed 6 bases and J 7 bases; nucleotides not matched to a gene: 9. This CDR3 spans 14 amino acids. Germline CDR1 and CDR2: SGHTS and YDEGEE. Here the CDR3 DNA reads TGTGCCAGCAACAGGGGAGAGGAAAGCGGGGAGCTGTTTTTT. It translates to CASNRGEESGELFF.

This chain uses TRBV28 with TRBJ1-5; D gene unclear. V was pared by 6 bases and J by 4 bases, with 13 bases between. Germline values: CDR1 MDHEN, CDR2 SYDVKM. The CDR3 consists of 14 residues. CDR3 residues: CASSLVEINQPQHF. Written as DNA, the CDR3 is TGTGCCAGCAGCCTTGTAGAAATTAATCAGCCCCAGCATTTT.

The V call is TRBV3-1 (or the pseudogene TRBV3-2), the J call TRBJ2-1; perhaps TRBD2 as D (5 bases). CDR3 length equals 17 residues. Looked up from germline, CDR1 is LGHDT and CDR2 is YNNKEL (reference sequence). Trimming took off 3 bases at V and 7 bases at J, with 22 bases between the two ends. Here the CDR3 DNA reads TGTGCCAGCAGCCAGGAGACCCAACTAGGACGTCGGAATGAGCAGTTCTTC. Encoded protein: CASSQETQLGRRNEQFF.

V usage is TRBV28 and J usage is TRBJ1-5; 11 nucleotides match TRBD1. V lost 11 bases and J lost 6; bases outside the gene matches: 12. Germline CDR1 reads MDHEN; CDR2 reads SYDVKM. This CDR3 has 15 residues. The DNA of the CDR3 is TGTGCCGGCGGGACAGGGGGGAGACGGGGTCAGCCCCAGCATTTT. It is translated as CAGGTGGRRGQPQHF. Using reference TRBV28 and TRBJ1-5 for the parts outside the CDR3, the full variable domain is DVKVTQSSRYLVKRTGEKVFLECVQDMDHENMFWYRQDPGLGLRLIYFSYDVKMKEKGDIPEGYSVSREKKERFSLILESASTNQTSMYLCAGGTGGRRGQPQHFGDGTRLSIL.

This chain uses TRBV7-8 with TRBJ2-7; TRBD2 matches at 10 bases. The CDR3 is 17 residues long. V lost 5 bases to trimming and J lost 2 bases; unmatched junction nucleotides: 12. Germline-derived CDR1 and CDR2 are SGHVS and FQNEAQ. CDR3 loop: CASSHRVRTSGPYEQYV. CDR3 nucleotide sequence: TGTGCCAGCAGCCACCGGGTCAGGACTAGCGGCCCCTACGAGCAGTACGTC.

The chain joins TRBV5-1 to TRBJ1-3; D might be TRBD1 (5 bases). Trimming took off 4 bases at V and 3 bases at J, with 8 bases between the two ends. Germline lookup yields CDR1 SGHRS and CDR2 YFSETQ. The CDR3 extends over 13 amino acids. CDR3 loop: CASSLGGGNTIYF. As DNA, the CDR3 is TGCGCCAGCAGCCTCGGGGGTGGAAACACCATATATTTT.

In nucleotides, the CDR3 is TGTGCCAGCAGTGGGACTAGCGGGGGGGCCTACAATGAGCAGTTCTTC. Its translation is CASSGTSGGAYNEQFF. V gene TRBV6-1 combines with J gene TRBJ2-1; 15 bases are shared with TRBD2. The germline V gene has CDR1 MNHNS and CDR2 SASEGT. The CDR3 is made up of 16 amino acids. With V trimmed by 4 bases and J by 2 bases, 0 bases remained unmatched.